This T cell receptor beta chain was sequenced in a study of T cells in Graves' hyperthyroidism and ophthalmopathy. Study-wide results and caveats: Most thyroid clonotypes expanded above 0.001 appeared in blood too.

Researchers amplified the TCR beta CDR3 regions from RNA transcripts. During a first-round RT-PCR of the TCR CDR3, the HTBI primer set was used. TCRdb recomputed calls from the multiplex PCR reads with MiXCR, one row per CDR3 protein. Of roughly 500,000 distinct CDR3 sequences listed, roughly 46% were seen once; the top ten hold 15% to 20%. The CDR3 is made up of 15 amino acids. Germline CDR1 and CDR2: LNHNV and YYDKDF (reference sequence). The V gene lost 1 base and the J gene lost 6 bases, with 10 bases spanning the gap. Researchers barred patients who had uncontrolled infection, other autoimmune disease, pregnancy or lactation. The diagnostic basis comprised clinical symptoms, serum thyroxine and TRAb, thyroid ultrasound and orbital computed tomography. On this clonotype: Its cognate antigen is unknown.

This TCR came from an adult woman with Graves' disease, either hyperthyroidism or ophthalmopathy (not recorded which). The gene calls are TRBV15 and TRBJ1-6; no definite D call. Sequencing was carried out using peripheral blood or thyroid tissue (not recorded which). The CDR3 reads CATSRVRQANSPLHF. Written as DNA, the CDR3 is TGTGCCACCAGCAGAGTGCGGCAGGCTAATTCACCCCTCCACTTT.